This entry lists 8 T cell receptor beta chains sequenced from one sample in a study of shared clonotypes between healthy human individuals. Profiled with immunoSEQ multiplex PCR; TCRdb holds only in-frame clones, not every one. The sample lists some 2.1 million clones, roughly 94% seen once, with 0.85% to 1.2% in the top ten. CD45RO-negative, CCR7-selected cells formed the naive CD8 fraction, which excluded terminally differentiated effector memory CD45RA+ cells. The sequencing sample was made of naive CD8+ T cells sorted from blood. The receptors derive from a man aged 18 to 30 in good health.

The gene calls are TRBV13 and TRBJ2-5; D is undetermined. V lost 5 bases, J lost 2 bases, and 9 bases lay in between. Germline V gene lookup returns CDR1 PRHDT and CDR2 FYEKMQ (reference sequence). This CDR3 is 13 amino acids long. The chain's CDR3 is CASSPSSQETQYF. In DNA form, the CDR3 reads TGTGCCAGCAGCCCCTCCTCACAAGAGACCCAGTACTTC.

The rearrangement uses TRBV7-2 and TRBJ2-7; TRBD2 might be the D (6 bases). CDR3 size: 15 residues. The V end was cut by 1 base, the J end by 1 base, with 11 bases between. Per germline, CDR1 SGHTA and CDR2 FQGNSA. For the CDR3, the DNA is TGTGCCAGCAGCTTAGTTCCGGGAGTGTCCTACGAGCAGTACTTC. Its translation: CASSLVPGVSYEQYF.

The chain combines TRBV28 with TRBJ1-5; D gene uncertain. The CDR3 spans 10 residues. Germline-derived CDR1 and CDR2 are MDHEN and SYDVKM. Trimming shortened V by 7 bases and J by 5 bases, and 3 bases separated the two germline ends. The CDR3 region has the DNA TGTGCCAGCAATTATCAGCCCCAGCATTTT. It is translated as CASNYQPQHF.

The chain links TRBV4-3 to TRBJ2-7; D unclear. V was shortened by 1 base and J by 2 bases, with 15 bases between the two germline ends. Germline lookup yields CDR1 LGHNA and CDR2 YSLEER. This CDR3 is 16 amino acids long. The CDR3 DNA reads TGCGCCAGCAGCCAAGGGGTAAGCGCCGGCGCCTACGAGCAGTACTTC. As protein: CASSQGVSAGAYEQYF.

DNA of the CDR3: TGTGCCATCAGTGAGTCCCTCGGGACTAGCGGGGTCACAGATACGCAGTATTTT. Protein: CAISESLGTSGVTDTQYF. The chain has TRBV10-3 and TRBJ2-3; 13 bases are shared with TRBD2. The CDR3 is made up of 18 amino acids. V lost 0 bases, J lost 2 bases, and 5 bases stayed unmatched. Germline-derived CDR1 and CDR2 are ENHRY and SYGVKD.

This chain uses TRBV27 with TRBJ2-1; 8 nucleotides align to TRBD2. The CDR3 consists of 15 residues. From germline, CDR1 is MNHEY and CDR2 SMNVEV (reference sequence). V dropped 3 bases and J dropped 4; count of bases not matched to a gene: 5. The DNA for the CDR3 is TGTGCCAGCAGTTTGATTAGCGGGGTTTACAATGAGCAGTTCTTC. Encoded protein: CASSLISGVYNEQFF.

This sequence joins TRBV4-3 and TRBJ2-2; the D is unclear. The germline gives CDR1 LGHNA, CDR2 YSLEER. This CDR3 spans 12 amino acids. Trimming shortened V by 6 bases and J by 2 bases, and 4 bases separated the two germline ends. The CDR3, as DNA: TGCGCCAGCAGGGACAACACCGGGGAGCTGTTTTTT. Translation gives CASRDNTGELFF.

This sequence joins TRBV11-2 and TRBJ2-1; weak D call: TRBD2 (7 bases). The CDR3 has 18 residues. Per germline, CDR1 SGHAT and CDR2 FQNNGV. V was trimmed by 5 bases and J by 4 bases, leaving 24 bases between them. CDR3 DNA: TGTGCCAGCAGCCCCATGTGGGGGGGGCTTACTATTTACAATGAGCAGTTCTTC. Its translation is CASSPMWGGLTIYNEQFF.